The 9 T cell receptor beta chains below were found in one sample sequenced in a study of neurological immune-mediated disorders. Using its own MiXCR run on the 5' RACE reads, TCRdb lists one record per CDR3 protein. The sample consists of 84,000 or so distinct CDR3 sequences, around 10% of them appearing once. Sequenced: PBMCs. These TCRs come from a man in his forties or fifties in good health.

This clonotype has a count of ten or more. The V and J genes are TRBV11-2 and TRBJ1-2; no reliable D call. Germline loops: CDR1 SGHAT, CDR2 FQNNGV. CDR3 length: 14 residues. Trimming took 0 bases from V and 4 from J, leaving 9 bases between them. The CDR3 here is CASSLDSASYGYTF. CDR3 DNA sequence: TGTGCCAGCAGCTTAGACTCCGCTAGCTATGGCTACACCTTC.

The table lists this clonotype with many counts. V is TRBV11-2 and J is TRBJ2-2; tentatively, D is TRBD2 (6 bases). V was trimmed by 4 bases and J by 1 base, leaving 7 bases between them. This CDR3 region has 14 residues. Germline CDR1 SGHAT, CDR2 FQNNGV. The CDR3 spells CASSWGGNTGELFF. In DNA, the CDR3 is TGTGCCAGCAGCTGGGGAGGGAACACCGGGGAGCTGTTTTTT.

This clonotype appeared a few times. J is TRBJ1-1 and V is TRBV29-1; D unresolved. Trimming removed 6 bases from V and 6 bases from J, with 17 bases in between. Germline V gives CDR1 SQVTM, CDR2 ANQGSEA. The length of the CDR3 is 13 residues. CDR3 coding DNA: TGCAGCGTCCACCGACAAGGCCCCCCTGAAGCTTTCTTT. Its protein product is CSVHRQGPPEAFF.

This clonotype showed up many times. For the CDR3, the DNA is TGTGCCAGCAGCCTATCGGGGGCCAAAAACATTCAGTACTTC. Encoded protein: CASSLSGAKNIQYF. V gene TRBV28 combines with J gene TRBJ2-4, with D perhaps TRBD2 (5 bases). Germline V lookup: CDR1 MDHEN, CDR2 SYDVKM. CDR3 size: 14 residues. The germline V and J ends were trimmed by 6 bases and 1 base, with 10 bases remaining between them.

There are many counts of this clonotype. This chain connects TRBV3-1 to TRBJ2-4, with TRBD2 identical over 9 bases. The germline gives CDR1 LGHDT, CDR2 YNNKEL (reference sequence). The CDR3 contains 15 residues. The trim removed 0 bases at V and 15 bases at J, leaving 12 bases unmatched. CDR3 in amino acids: CASSQELAGRGGVYF. In DNA, the CDR3 is TGTGCCAGCAGCCAAGAACTAGCGGGTCGGGGGGGTGTGTACTTC.

This clonotype has ten or more counts. This CDR3 is CATSQRGEGNEQFF. For the CDR3, the DNA is TGTGCCACCAGTCAAAGGGGGGAAGGCAATGAGCAGTTCTTC. The J gene is TRBJ2-1, the V gene TRBV24-1; D may be TRBD1 or TRBD2 (6 bases each). Germline lookup yields CDR1 KGHDR and CDR2 SFDVKD. The V and J ends lost 6 bases and 6 bases respectively, with 14 bases between them. This CDR3 has 14 amino acids.

This clonotype came up many times. This chain links TRBV3-1 with TRBJ1-6; D is unclear. The CDR3 runs to 14 residues. Trimming pared 5 bases from V and 2 bases from J, leaving 7 bases between. Germline V gene data show CDR1 as LGHDT and CDR2 as YNNKEL (reference sequence). The DNA of the CDR3 is TGTGCCAGCAGCTCCACGGCCTATAATTCACCCCTCCACTTT. Protein sequence: CASSSTAYNSPLHF.

Many counts were recorded for this clonotype. An end of the junction differs from the germline gene, which may be a read error. The DNA of the CDR3 is TGCAGTGCTCGAGAGACTAGCGGGTATCTAGCCAAAAACATTCAGTACTTC. This encodes CSARETSGYLAKNIQYF. The chain employs TRBV20-1 and TRBJ2-4; TRBD2 matches at 10 bases. Germline lookup yields CDR1 DFQATT and CDR2 SNEGSKA (reference sequence). This CDR3 spans 17 amino acids.

This clonotype was detected ten times or more. The chain has TRBV6-1 and TRBJ1-5; D is unclear. This CDR3 is 16 amino acids long. Trimming took 1 base from V and 12 from J, leaving 22 bases between them. CDR1 is MNHNS and CDR2 is SASEGT in the germline V gene. This chain's CDR3 is CASSEGATLAGGVQHF. The CDR3, as DNA: TGTGCCAGCAGTGAAGGGGCCACCCTAGCCGGTGGCGTCCAGCATTTT.